This TCR beta chain was sequenced for a study of shared clonotypes between healthy human individuals. Repertoires were generated with immunoSEQ multiplex PCR, while TCRdb's copy carries only in-frame clones and drops some. The data show a few million clones, just over 90% seen once. CDR1 is SQVTM and CDR2 is ANQGSEA in the germline V gene. Trimming removed 5 bases at V and 3 bases at J, with 8 bases between. The CDR3 is made up of 13 amino acids. The sequence was obtained from a young man in good health. Some clones in this sample may be carry-over from other donors' samples. This chain joins TRBV29-1 and TRBJ1-6; D ambiguous. What was sequenced was naive CD4+ T cells from PBMCs. Subset denoted: CD45RA+ positively selected. The CDR3 spells CSVSADYNSPLHF. The CDR3 DNA sequence: TGCAGCGTTTCGGCAGACTATAATTCACCCCTCCACTTT.